The 25 T cell receptor beta chains reported below all come from one sample, sequenced in a study of response to subunit inactivated influenza vaccine. TCRdb re-called the RT-PCR reads with MiXCR, one entry per CDR3 protein. The data show more than 450,000 distinct CDR3 sequences, about 11% seen once. The same data also went into a second study, on T cells expressing NK-cell markers. That source notes: It was by 5'RACE template switching with UMIs that TCR beta cDNA was made.

Sequenced material: PBMCs from blood, taken on the day of vaccination. These receptors originate from a man in his fifties or sixties who received an inactivated influenza vaccine.

As DNA, the CDR3 is TGTGCCAGCAGCCACCTGGGGCAGGGCGGACACGAGCAGTACTTC. It yields the protein CASSHLGQGGHEQYF. The V call is TRBV3-1, the J call TRBJ2-7, with D tentatively TRBD1 (5 bases). Trimming cost V 3 bases and J 5 bases, with 17 bases left between them. Germline values: CDR1 LGHDT, CDR2 YNNKEL (reference sequence). This CDR3 has 15 amino acids.

This clonotype was counted between two and nine times. The V call is TRBV18, the J call TRBJ2-2; D is unresolved. The CDR3 loop spans 17 amino acids. The germline V gene has CDR1 KGHSH and CDR2 LQKENI. Deletions cut 6 bases from V and 5 bases from J, with 22 bases between. CDR3 amino acids: CASSPRIVAQTTGELFF. In nucleotides, the CDR3 is TGTGCCAGCTCCCCCAGAATAGTGGCGCAAACGACCGGGGAGCTGTTTTTT.

The chain links TRBV13 to TRBJ2-7, with a weak D call TRBD1 (6 bases). Germline CDR1 and CDR2: PRHDT and FYEKMQ (reference sequence). CDR3 size: 17 residues. Trimming shortened V by 2 bases and J by 0 bases, and 17 bases separated the two germline ends. CDR3 in DNA: TGTGCCAGCAGCTTATCATACAGGGTCGGAAGCTCCTACGAGCAGTACTTC. Amino acid sequence: CASSLSYRVGSSYEQYF.

The V and J genes are TRBV24-1 and TRBJ1-1; D is ambiguous. Germline lookup yields CDR1 KGHDR and CDR2 SFDVKD. Trimming took off 6 bases at V and 0 bases at J, with 16 bases between the two ends. The CDR3 contains 16 residues. The CDR3 protein is CATSPPFFGMNTEAFF. The CDR3 DNA is TGTGCCACCAGTCCCCCCTTTTTTGGAATGAACACTGAAGCTTTCTTT.

DNA of the CDR3: TGTGCCAGCAGCTTAACTTCCCCTGGGGATACGCAGTATTTT. This codes for CASSLTSPGDTQYF. V usage is TRBV7-3 and J usage is TRBJ2-3; no firm D call. The CDR3 is 14 amino acids. Germline assignment: CDR1 SGHTA and CDR2 FQGTGA. Deletions cut 0 bases from V and 6 bases from J, with 10 bases between.

V usage is TRBV4-2 and J usage is TRBJ2-5; D might be TRBD1 or TRBD2, each matching 6 bases. CDR3 length: 14 residues. Between the trimmed V and J ends, which lost 6 bases and 3 bases, there was a span of 14 bases. Germline V gene data show CDR1 as LGHNA and CDR2 as YNFKEQ. The CDR3 coding sequence is TGTGCCAGCAGTCCGCCGGGGGCGAAAGAGACCCAGTACTTC. Translating gives CASSPPGAKETQYF.

This clonotype has a count of ten or more. The chain joins TRBV12-3 or TRBV12-4 to TRBJ2-5, with TRBD1 as a possible D gene (6 bases). CDR3 size: 15 residues. Trimming removed 3 bases from V and 1 base from J, with 12 bases in between. DNA for the CDR3: TGTGCCAGCAGTTTGAGTGGGGGCGGCCAAGAGACCCAGTACTTC. This sequence encodes CASSLSGGGQETQYF.

The chain carries TRBV5-1 and TRBJ2-4, with D possibly TRBD2 on 5 matching bases. The CDR3 sequence is 11 residues long. Trimming shortened V by 4 bases and J by 7 bases, and 6 bases separated the two germline ends. Germline V gives CDR1 SGHRS, CDR2 YFSETQ. CDR3 bases: TGCGCCAGCAGCCGGGATAACATTCAGTACTTC. Translating it yields CASSRDNIQYF.

The chain joins TRBV20-1 to TRBJ2-1, with 8 bases fitting TRBD2. After removal of 5 bases from V and 10 bases from J, the junction contained 7 bases not matched to a gene. Germline V gene data show CDR1 as DFQATT and CDR2 as SNEGSKA (reference sequence). The CDR3 covers 12 residues. Here the CDR3 DNA reads TGCAGTGCTGAAAACGGGAGGGAAGAGCAGTTCTTC. This codes for CSAENGREEQFF.

This clonotype has at least ten counts. The rearrangement joins TRBV6-2 or TRBV6-3 to TRBJ2-7; D tentatively reads TRBD1 or TRBD2 (5 bases each). The V gene's germline CDR1 is MNHEY and CDR2 SVGEGT. The length of the CDR3 is 14 residues. Trimming pared 6 bases from V and 3 bases from J, leaving 15 bases between. The CDR3 spells CASRPSGPNYEQYF. DNA for the CDR3: TGTGCCAGCAGGCCCTCGGGACCCAACTACGAGCAGTACTTC.

This clonotype has ten or more counts. V and J are TRBV5-6 and TRBJ2-1; D is unresolved. V lost 4 bases and J 9 bases, leaving 11 bases between the germline ends. The CDR3 runs 12 residues. In germline, CDR1 is SGHDT, CDR2 YYEEEE. CDR3 DNA sequence: TGTGCCAGCAGCCTCACCACGGGTGAGCAGTTCTTC. Translating gives CASSLTTGEQFF.

This clonotype came up a few times. The V and J genes are TRBV4-1 and TRBJ2-7, with a tentative D call TRBD2 (5 bases). V dropped 3 bases and J dropped 4 bases, with 13 bases sitting between them. The CDR3 has 14 residues. Germline lookup yields CDR1 MGHRA and CDR2 YSYEKL. DNA for the CDR3: TGCGCCAGCAGCCACCGCCCAGGACTTTACGAGCAGTACTTC. It translates to CASSHRPGLYEQYF.

As to this clonotype: Its ends do not fully match the called genes, so a read error is possible. The chain recombines TRBV7-9 with TRBJ1-1; 8 bases map to TRBD1. Looked up from germline, CDR1 is SEHNR and CDR2 is FQNEAQ (reference sequence). CDR3 size: 14 residues. CDR3 residues: CASSLATGGTEAFF. CDR3 DNA: TGTGCCAGCAGCCTAGCAACAGGGGGCACTGAAGCTTTCTTT.

The chain recombines TRBV9 with TRBJ2-1; 10 bases map to TRBD2. Per germline, CDR1 SGDLS and CDR2 YYNGEE. Germline trimming cut 0 bases from V and 5 bases from J; bases unmatched to any gene: 5. The CDR3 runs 16 residues. CDR3 residues: CASSVVIAGGNNEQFF. The DNA of the CDR3 is TGTGCCAGCAGCGTAGTAATAGCGGGGGGAAACAATGAGCAGTTCTTC.

The genes are TRBV12-3 or TRBV12-4 and TRBJ2-1; D is undetermined. V was pared by 5 bases and J by 2 bases, with 10 bases between. The CDR3 is 14 amino acids. CDR3 DNA sequence: TGTGCCAGCAGTGCCTTGGGGACCTACAATGAGCAGTTCTTC. Its translation is CASSALGTYNEQFF.

The chain carries TRBV28 and TRBJ2-7; possibly TRBD2 for D (6 bases). The V and J ends lost 3 bases and 7 bases respectively, with 13 bases between them. The CDR3 extends over 13 amino acids. The V gene's germline CDR1 is MDHEN and CDR2 SYDVKM. The CDR3 spells CASSLEGMGEQYF. The CDR3 DNA sequence: TGTGCCAGCAGTTTGGAGGGAATGGGGGAGCAGTACTTC.

The V call is TRBV6-1, the J call TRBJ2-3; 9 nucleotides agree with TRBD2. CDR1 is MNHNS, CDR2 SASEGT, per germline. CDR3 length equals 17 residues. V lost 7 bases and J lost 4; bases outside the gene matches: 15. The CDR3 bases are TGTGCCAGCATCCCGCGGGGGGGGGAAAGGACCCCAGATACGCAGTATTTT. It codes for CASIPRGGERTPDTQYF.

This clonotype occurred a few times. The genes are TRBV24-1 and TRBJ1-5, with D uncertain. Germline V CDR1 and CDR2: KGHDR, SFDVKD. This CDR3 has 14 residues. The V end lost 8 bases, the J end lost 4 bases, and 14 bases lay between the germline ends. In DNA form, the CDR3 reads TGTGCCACCAAAGGAACAGAGAAAAATCAGCCCCAGCATTTT. Residues: CATKGTEKNQPQHF.

This clonotype has only a few counts. The rearrangement uses TRBV20-1 and TRBJ2-3; 10 nucleotides agree with TRBD2. This CDR3 has 14 amino acids. J lost 6 bases, V lost 5 bases, and 8 bases had no gene match. Germline values: CDR1 DFQATT, CDR2 SNEGSKA (reference sequence). The CDR3 sequence is CSAQLAGPGDTQYF. The CDR3 region has the DNA TGCAGTGCTCAACTAGCGGGACCGGGGGATACGCAGTATTTT.

This clonotype was detected a few times. This chain joins TRBV7-8 and TRBJ2-2; D call uncertain. Germline V lookup: CDR1 SGHVS, CDR2 FQNEAQ. The CDR3 consists of 13 residues. Trimming shortened V by 6 bases and J by 5 bases, and 10 bases separated the two germline ends. The CDR3 loop reads CASSYIGTGELFF. The CDR3 DNA reads as TGTGCCAGCAGTTATATCGGGACCGGGGAGCTGTTTTTT.

This clonotype has a handful of counts. The chain carries TRBV7-3 and TRBJ2-7; 10 bases map to TRBD2. The CDR3 consists of 15 residues. The germline gives CDR1 SGHTA, CDR2 FQGTGA. The V segment lost 2 bases and the J segment 3 bases; nucleotides outside the gene matches: 4. CDR3 nucleotide sequence: TGTGCCAGCAGCTTATTTGCTAGCGGGAGCTACGAGCAGTACTTC. Translating gives CASSLFASGSYEQYF. Full variable domain (remainder filled in from reference TRBV7-3 and TRBJ2-7): GAGVSQTPSNKVTEKGKYVELRCDPISGHTALYWYRQSLGQGPEFLIYFQGTGAADDSGLPNDRFFAVRPEGSVSTLKIQRTERGDSAVYLCASSLFASGSYEQYFGPGTRLTVT.

The genes are TRBV28 and TRBJ1-1; D unresolved. Germline CDR1 MDHEN, CDR2 SYDVKM. Trimming removed 2 bases from V and 4 bases from J, with 5 bases in between. The CDR3 contains 12 residues. CDR3 sequence reads: CASSLEVTEAFF. The CDR3 DNA reads as TGTGCCAGCAGTTTAGAAGTCACTGAAGCTTTCTTT.

This clonotype was counted between two and nine times. The V call is TRBV7-2, the J call TRBJ2-5; 11 bases match TRBD1. Germline V gene sequence: CDR1 SGHTA, CDR2 FQGNSA. This CDR3 is 15 amino acids long. Trimming cost V 1 base and J 10 bases; bases outside gene matches: 8. CDR3 residues: CASSLERRTGGHQYF. The CDR3 nucleotides are TGTGCCAGCAGCTTAGAGCGGCGGACAGGGGGCCACCAGTACTTC.

DNA for the CDR3: TGTGCCAGCAGTGAATTCGTGACAGGGGGCACCGGGGAGCTGTTTTTT. It translates to CASSEFVTGGTGELFF. The genes are TRBV25-1 and TRBJ2-2; the match to TRBD1 covers 9 bases. The trim removed 1 base at V and 4 bases at J, leaving 4 bases unmatched. Per germline, CDR1 MGHDK and CDR2 SYGVNS. This CDR3 spans 16 amino acids.

The chain is built from TRBV7-2 and TRBJ2-1; tentative D call: TRBD2 (5 bases). Looked up from germline, CDR1 is SGHTA and CDR2 is FQGNSA. The CDR3 is made up of 14 amino acids. With 7 bases removed from V and 6 bases from J, the gap between germline ends came to 16 bases. CDR3 protein: CASTPNVGSNEQFF. CDR3 coding DNA: TGTGCCAGCACCCCAAACGTAGGGAGCAATGAGCAGTTCTTC.